The 10 T cell receptor beta chains below come from one sample, sequenced in a study of T cell repertoires in cytomegalovirus infection. TCRdb re-called the reads through MiXCR, storing one row per CDR3 protein. The sample lists about 120,000 distinct CDR3 sequences; about a tenth were seen once. No antigen has been assigned to these receptors. The sequencing input was PBMCs, sequenced either directly or after in vitro stimulation (not recorded which). These receptors originate from a human donor in good health (CMV status not recorded). Some clones in this sample may be carry-over from other donors' samples.

The sample holds many counts of this clonotype. The J gene is TRBJ2-2, the V gene TRBV19, with 8 nucleotides matching TRBD1. Germline V gene data show CDR1 as LNHDA and CDR2 as SQIVND (reference sequence). V shed 6 bases and J 0 bases; nucleotides not matched to a gene: 12. This CDR3 comprises 18 residues. CDR3 DNA: TGTGCCAGTAGCAGATACCCAGGGGGCTTGTCGAACACCGGGGAGCTGTTTTTT. Protein: CASSRYPGGLSNTGELFF.

The sample holds many counts of this clonotype. V usage is TRBV5-4 and J usage is TRBJ2-7, with 10 bases aligning to TRBD1. The CDR3 consists of 15 residues. In germline, CDR1 is SGHNT, CDR2 YYREEE (reference sequence). J gave up 0 bases and V 4 bases, and 4 bases lay outside the gene matches. The CDR3 is CASSRGQGGSYEQYF. The DNA for the CDR3 is TGTGCCAGCAGCAGAGGACAGGGGGGCTCCTACGAGCAGTACTTC.

This clonotype was seen many times. The chain uses TRBV2 and TRBJ2-1; D remains unclear. Germline V CDR1 and CDR2: SNHLY, FYNNEI. This CDR3 is 12 amino acids long. V was trimmed by 4 bases and J by 4 bases, leaving 5 bases between them. This chain's CDR3 is CASSGLYNEQFF. As DNA, the CDR3 is TGTGCCAGCAGTGGACTTTACAATGAGCAGTTCTTC.

This clonotype has ten or more counts. The V and J genes are TRBV6-1 and TRBJ2-3, with 9 bases fitting TRBD2. CDR3 size: 18 residues. V lost 5 bases to trimming and J lost 0 bases; unmatched junction nucleotides: 12. In germline, CDR1 is MNHNS, CDR2 SASEGT. The CDR3 DNA reads as TGTGCCAGCAGTCGAAGGGGTCCTAGCGGGACTAGCACAGATACGCAGTATTTT. Protein product: CASSRRGPSGTSTDTQYF.

This clonotype was seen a handful of times. This chain links TRBV4-1 with TRBJ1-1; TRBD1 agrees at 7 bases. CDR1 MGHRA and CDR2 YSYEKL come from the germline V gene. After removal of 8 bases from V and 3 bases from J, the junction contained 3 bases not matched to a gene. The CDR3 is 12 residues long. CDR3 protein: CASGDSHTEAFF. Here the CDR3 DNA reads TGCGCCAGCGGGGACAGCCACACTGAAGCTTTCTTT.

The chain uses TRBV7-9 and TRBJ2-1; the D gene could be TRBD1 or TRBD2 (5 bases each). The CDR3 has 20 residues. Per germline, CDR1 SEHNR and CDR2 FQNEAQ (reference sequence). V lost 6 bases and J lost 7, with 34 bases in between. The CDR3 is CASSSRTPGPSRGFGNEQFF. CDR3 coding DNA: TGTGCCAGCAGTTCGAGGACACCGGGACCCAGTAGGGGCTTTGGAAATGAGCAGTTCTTC.

In this sample, this clonotype turned up a few times. CDR3 bases: TGCGCCAGCAGCGATGGACAGGCTAACTATGGCTACACCTTC. Translating it yields CASSDGQANYGYTF. The rearrangement links TRBV5-1 to TRBJ1-2; 7 nucleotides line up with TRBD1. The length of the CDR3 is 14 residues. Germline-derived CDR1 and CDR2 are SGHRS and YFSETQ. Trimming cost V 4 bases and J 0 bases; bases outside gene matches: 3.

This clonotype was picked up many times. The chain has TRBV7-2 and TRBJ2-5; D is perhaps TRBD1 or TRBD2 (6 bases each). Deletions cut 5 bases from V and 1 base from J, with 14 bases between. The germline V gene has CDR1 SGHTA and CDR2 FQGNSA. This CDR3 spans 15 amino acids. The CDR3 is CASSPMGGSQETQYF. CDR3 nucleotide sequence: TGTGCCAGCAGCCCAATGGGGGGCTCCCAAGAGACCCAGTACTTC.

This rearrangement joins TRBV10-3 to TRBJ1-1, with TRBD1 as a possible D gene (6 bases). With 0 bases removed from V and 4 bases from J, the gap between germline ends came to 9 bases. The CDR3 has 14 residues. The germline gives CDR1 ENHRY, CDR2 SYGVKD. The CDR3 loop is CAISESAGVTEAFF. CDR3 DNA: TGTGCCATCAGTGAGTCGGCAGGGGTCACTGAAGCTTTCTTT.

In this sample, this clonotype turned up a few times. V usage is TRBV12-3 or TRBV12-4 and J usage is TRBJ2-1, with TRBD1 matching over 9 bases. The trim removed 6 bases at V and 9 bases at J, leaving 12 bases unmatched. This CDR3 region has 15 residues. The CDR3 DNA is TGTGCCAGCAGGGTGGGACAGGGAGAATTGGGTGAGCAGTTCTTC. As protein: CASRVGQGELGEQFF.